Listed below are T cell receptor beta chains from one sample, sequenced in a study of T-cell reconstitution after alpha-beta-depleted transplantation in children. TCRdb reprocessed the PCR reads via MiXCR and lists one record per CDR3 protein. The table has 490,000 or so distinct CDR3 sequences, around 12% seen once. The sample here was PBMCs from the stem cell graft donor, taken from the stem cell graft. The source of these receptors is a human donor who donated a stem cell graft to a child with combined immunodeficiency. Each CDR3 is given with its conserved first and last residue. The order of the fields is V gene, J gene, CDR3 protein.

v_call: TRBV12-3/TRBV12-4; j_call: TRBJ2-5; cdr3_aa: CASSLGEEETQYF
v_call: TRBV5-6; j_call: TRBJ1-1; cdr3_aa: CASSLEGGAFEAFF
v_call: TRBV20-1; j_call: TRBJ2-5; cdr3_aa: CSAGDPQETQYF
v_call: TRBV30; j_call: TRBJ2-7; cdr3_aa: CAWVSDRGLHEQYF
v_call: TRBV12-3/TRBV12-4; j_call: TRBJ2-7; cdr3_aa: CASSPTRASSEQYF
v_call: TRBV29-1; j_call: TRBJ2-7; cdr3_aa: CSVGRPPEQYF
v_call: TRBV9; j_call: TRBJ1-1; cdr3_aa: CASSPTGTGTEAFF
v_call: TRBV10-3; j_call: TRBJ2-6; cdr3_aa: CAIPGQGAVHSGANVLTF
v_call: TRBV20-1; j_call: TRBJ2-7; cdr3_aa: CSARGGRYEQYF
v_call: TRBV6-5; j_call: TRBJ2-1; cdr3_aa: CASSYQGAGGLINEQFF
v_call: TRBV7-9; j_call: TRBJ1-3; cdr3_aa: CASSLGPTGRASGNTIYF
v_call: TRBV7-9; j_call: TRBJ2-5; cdr3_aa: CASSLNTGGIQETQYF
v_call: TRBV6-4; j_call: TRBJ2-1; cdr3_aa: CASSVQRGGLYNEQFF
v_call: TRBV3-1; j_call: TRBJ2-7; cdr3_aa: CASSQDTGTSGLSYEQYF
v_call: TRBV20-1; j_call: TRBJ2-3; cdr3_aa: CSALSGGVGTDTQYF
v_call: TRBV6-1; j_call: TRBJ2-7; cdr3_aa: CASKGPGLARSYEQYF
v_call: TRBV7-2; j_call: TRBJ2-5; cdr3_aa: CASSLQRGEETQYF
v_call: TRBV7-2; j_call: TRBJ2-2; cdr3_aa: CASSLVRQGADAGELFF
v_call: TRBV25-1; j_call: TRBJ2-3; cdr3_aa: CASSGPSGGAEDTQYF
v_call: TRBV7-9; j_call: TRBJ1-5; cdr3_aa: CASSLDTGVQPQHF
v_call: TRBV20-1; j_call: TRBJ2-7; cdr3_aa: CSASGASGVTSYEQYF
v_call: TRBV7-2; j_call: TRBJ2-7; cdr3_aa: CASSFGGGYDEQYF
v_call: TRBV5-1; j_call: TRBJ2-1; cdr3_aa: CASSFLAGPLMNNEQFF
v_call: TRBV12-3/TRBV12-4; j_call: TRBJ2-1; cdr3_aa: CASSLAGGPNNEQFF
v_call: TRBV12-5; j_call: TRBJ2-7; cdr3_aa: CASGPRQGYYEQYF
v_call: TRBV4-3; j_call: TRBJ2-6; cdr3_aa: CASSQEGEVRAGANVLTF
v_call: TRBV4-2; j_call: TRBJ2-7; cdr3_aa: CASSQAGLAGGSSYEQYF
v_call: TRBV5-1; j_call: TRBJ2-5; cdr3_aa: CASSFYLRQGEEETQYF
v_call: TRBV7-2; j_call: TRBJ1-1; cdr3_aa: CASSLNAGNTEAFF
v_call: TRBV4-2; j_call: TRBJ1-1; cdr3_aa: CASSQGGGDEAFF
v_call: TRBV20-1; j_call: TRBJ2-5; cdr3_aa: CSASKRAETQYF
v_call: TRBV10-3; j_call: TRBJ2-7; cdr3_aa: CAISELEGQGPYEQYF
v_call: TRBV27; j_call: TRBJ2-7; cdr3_aa: CATSVGGVYEQYF
v_call: TRBV7-3; j_call: TRBJ2-1; cdr3_aa: CASSFDRDNEQFF
v_call: TRBV29-1; j_call: TRBJ2-7; cdr3_aa: CSVDRGGEQYF
v_call: TRBV12-3/TRBV12-4; j_call: TRBJ2-1; cdr3_aa: CASRISSGFYNEQFF
v_call: TRBV20-1; j_call: TRBJ2-2; cdr3_aa: CSARGLRDTNTGELFF
v_call: TRBV5-1; j_call: TRBJ2-1; cdr3_aa: CASSTGLAYNEQFF
v_call: TRBV27; j_call: TRBJ2-1; cdr3_aa: CASSSASGLRNEQFF
v_call: TRBV11-2; j_call: TRBJ2-5; cdr3_aa: CASSFQLAGAGETQYF
v_call: TRBV12-3/TRBV12-4; j_call: TRBJ2-5; cdr3_aa: CASRQGWETQYF
v_call: TRBV9; j_call: TRBJ2-7; cdr3_aa: CASSEGQGSSYEQYF
v_call: TRBV19; j_call: TRBJ1-4; cdr3_aa: CASTPDGTNEKLFF
v_call: TRBV29-1; j_call: TRBJ2-5; cdr3_aa: CSLLAGVEETQYF
v_call: TRBV5-1; j_call: TRBJ2-1; cdr3_aa: CASSLEGTSNNEQFF
v_call: TRBV6-2/TRBV6-3; j_call: TRBJ2-1; cdr3_aa: CASSYRGQGARNEQFF
v_call: TRBV24-1; j_call: TRBJ2-1; cdr3_aa: CATSDPTGGAIHNEQFF
v_call: TRBV7-9; j_call: TRBJ1-3; cdr3_aa: CASSSGQAAGGNTIYF
v_call: TRBV7-2; j_call: TRBJ2-7; cdr3_aa: CASSLGGAGGIYEQYF
v_call: TRBV20-1; j_call: TRBJ1-1; cdr3_aa: CSARRPWENTEAFF